A selection of T cell receptor beta chains follows, all from one sample in a study of T cell clonotyping in hematopoietic cell transplantation. The repertoire was sequenced with immunoSEQ multiplex PCR; TCRdb's copy has only in-frame clones and lacks some. The sample records around 80,000 clones, 96% being singletons. The sample consisted of peripheral blood mononuclear cells, taken before stem cell transplant. The receptors here all came from a woman in her 50s with acute myeloid leukemia. Some clones in this sample may be carry-over from other donors' samples. CDR3s include the opening cysteine and the closing phenylalanine or tryptophan. A D gene is named only where the DNA matches it firmly. Not all rows give a size; the values are once, few, many and, for expanded clones, a class.

v_gene	j_gene	abundance	len	d_gene	CDR3nt	CDR3aa
TRBV19	TRBJ1-5	NA	12	NA	TGTGCCAGTAGTATGGGCAATCAGCCCCAGCATTTT	CASSMGNQPQHF
TRBV5-6	TRBJ2-7	NA	14	NA	TGTGCCAGCAGCTCGACGGGGAACTCCTACGAGCAGTACTTC	CASSSTGNSYEQYF
TRBV30	TRBJ1-2	NA	13	TRBD1	TGTGCCTGTCCCACAGGGGGCACGCCTGGCTACACCTTC	CACPTGGTPGYTF
TRBV30	TRBJ2-5	NA	12	NA	TGTGCCTGGAAGGCAAACCAAGAGACCCAGTACTTC	CAWKANQETQYF
TRBV4-1	TRBJ2-7	NA	15	NA	TGCGCCAGCAGCCAAGATCGCGGGTACTCCTACGAGCAGTACTTC	CASSQDRGYSYEQYF
TRBV27	TRBJ2-7	NA	14	NA	TGTGCCAGCAGTTCGGGACTTAGTCCCGGCGAGCAGTACTTC	CASSSGLSPGEQYF
TRBV5-1	TRBJ1-1	NA	17	TRBD1	TGCGCCAGCAGCTCAAACAGGGGAGGTGGGATGAACACTGAAGCTTTCTTT	CASSSNRGGGMNTEAFF
TRBV29-1	TRBJ2-3	NA	15	TRBD2	TGCAGCGGGGGACTAGCGGGAGGGGTCACAGATACGCAGTATTTT	CSGGLAGGVTDTQYF
TRBV6-6	TRBJ1-6	NA	12	NA	TGTGCCAGCAGTCGAAACGGTGTAACCCTCCACTTT	CASSRNGVTLHF
TRBV5-8	TRBJ2-4	NA	15	NA	TGTGCCAGCAGCTTAGGAACTCCAGCCAAAAACATTCAGTACTTC	CASSLGTPAKNIQYF
TRBV6-4	TRBJ1-2	few	15	NA	TGTGCCAGCAGTGATACCCCACAGGGTCTCTATGGCTACACCTTC	CASSDTPQGLYGYTF
TRBV7-9	TRBJ1-2	NA	13	NA	TGTGCCAGCAGCTTAGGTTCAGGATGGGGCTACACCTTC	CASSLGSGWGYTF
TRBV19	TRBJ1-1	NA	13	NA	TGTGCCAGTAGTATCACCATTAACACTGAAGCTTTCTTT	CASSITINTEAFF
TRBV18	TRBJ1-2	NA	13	TRBD1	TGTGCCAGCTCAAGGGAGACAGGGGATGGCTACACCTTC	CASSRETGDGYTF
TRBV5-6	TRBJ1-5	NA	16	NA	TGTGCCAGCAGCTTGGAGGGGGGGTATAGCAATCAGCCCCAGCATTTT	CASSLEGGYSNQPQHF
TRBV28	TRBJ1-2	NA	14	NA	TGTGCCAGCAGTTTGGTCCCAGCTAACTATGGCTACACCTTC	CASSLVPANYGYTF
TRBV5-1	TRBJ1-3	few	14	NA	TGCGCCAGCAGCTTAGCGTCCTCTGGAAACACCATATATTTT	CASSLASSGNTIYF
TRBV4-1	TRBJ1-1	NA	12	NA	TGCGCCAGCAGCCAAGACAGTCCTGAAGCTTTCTTT	CASSQDSPEAFF
TRBV5-1	TRBJ1-2	once	15	NA	TGCGCCAGCAGCTTGTTTGGGGGAGGGGACTATGGCTACACCTTC	CASSLFGGGDYGYTF
TRBV5-1	TRBJ2-1	NA	13	TRBD2	TGCGCCAGCATTAGTGGCGGGAGGGGTGAGCAGTTCTTC	CASISGGRGEQFF
TRBV6-1	TRBJ1-2	NA	14	NA	TGTGCCAGCAGTCCGCCGGCGCAGCATAGTGGCTACACCTTC	CASSPPAQHSGYTF
TRBV7-9	TRBJ1-3	NA	14	NA	TGTGCCAGCAGCTTAGGGGGGCCTGGAAACACCATATATTTT	CASSLGGPGNTIYF
TRBV7-9	TRBJ1-2	NA	13	NA	TGTGCCAGCAGCTTTACGGGAGAGGATGGCTACACCTTC	CASSFTGEDGYTF
TRBV6-5	TRBJ1-5	NA	15	TRBD1	TGTGCCAGCAGACGGACAGGGGGGAACAATCAGCCCCAGCATTTT	CASRRTGGNNQPQHF
TRBV19	TRBJ2-2	NA	19	TRBD2	TGTGCCAGTAGTGGATGGGGACTAGCGGGGGGGACGAACACCGGGGAGCTGTTTTTT	CASSGWGLAGGTNTGELFF
TRBV30	TRBJ2-3	NA	15	NA	TGTGCCTGGAGTATGTCAGGGGTTGTAGGAGATACGCAGTATTTT	CAWSMSGVVGDTQYF
TRBV6-1	TRBJ2-7	NA	13	NA	TGTGCCGGATCCAGGGAAAGGACCGTCGAGCAGTACTTC	CAGSRERTVEQYF
TRBV19	TRBJ2-3	NA	15	NA	TGTGCCAGTAGCCTGGTGACCTCTAGCACAGATACGCAGTATTTT	CASSLVTSSTDTQYF
TRBV11-2	TRBJ2-1	NA	15	NA	TGTGCCAGCAGCTTAGCGGGAGCTCGATACAATGAGCAGTTCTTC	CASSLAGARYNEQFF
TRBV6-5	TRBJ1-4	NA	14	NA	TGTGCCAGCAGTTACGGGGGGACTAATGAAAAACTGTTTTTT	CASSYGGTNEKLFF
TRBV27	TRBJ1-1	NA	14	NA	TGTGCCAGCAGTTTATCGACGAGGATGTCTGAAGCTTTCTTT	CASSLSTRMSEAFF
TRBV27	TRBJ1-5	NA	14	NA	TGTGCCAGCCTCCTAAGGGATTGCAATCAGCCCCAGCATTTT	CASLLRDCNQPQHF
TRBV27	TRBJ1-2	NA	13	NA	TGTGCCAGCAGTTTAAACGGAGGGGTTGGCTACACCTTC	CASSLNGGVGYTF
TRBV13	TRBJ2-1	NA	15	NA	TGTGCCAGCAGCTTAGGGGGGAGCTCCTACAATGAGCAGTTCTTC	CASSLGGSSYNEQFF
TRBV28	TRBJ1-5	once	13	NA	TGTGCCAGCAGTCCGGACGGGGCGAGGCCCCAGCATTTT	CASSPDGARPQHF
TRBV25-1	TRBJ1-3	NA	17	TRBD1	TGTGCCAGCAAGGGGGGACAGGGGACCTACTCTGGAAACACCATATATTTT	CASKGGQGTYSGNTIYF
TRBV2	TRBJ1-3	NA	13	NA	TGTGCCAGCCAAATAGGGGCTGGAAACACCATATATTTT	CASQIGAGNTIYF
TRBV5-1	TRBJ1-2	NA	15	TRBD1	TGCGCCAGCAGCTCCTCACAGGGGGCAGGGGTTGGCTACACCTTC	CASSSSQGAGVGYTF
TRBV30	TRBJ1-4	NA	13	NA	TGTGCCTGGACCGTTACAACTAATGAAAAACTGTTTTTT	CAWTVTTNEKLFF
TRBV10-3	TRBJ1-5	NA	15	NA	TGTGCCATCAGTGAGTCCGCGGGGATCGATCAGCCCCAGCATTTT	CAISESAGIDQPQHF
TRBV7-9	TRBJ1-1	NA	14	NA	TGTGCCAGCAGCTTACCGGGAGGGGGCACTGAAGCTTTCTTT	CASSLPGGGTEAFF
TRBV4-1	TRBJ2-7	NA	15	TRBD1	TGCGCCAGCAGCCTAACCGGGACAGGGGTCTACGAGCAGTACTTC	CASSLTGTGVYEQYF
TRBV30	TRBJ1-3	NA	14	NA	TGTGCCTGGAGCGGACGGGGGACTGGAAACACCATATATTTT	CAWSGRGTGNTIYF
TRBV5-1	TRBJ2-7	NA	16	TRBD1	TGCGCCAGCAGTAAGGGGACAGGGGGAAACAGCTACGAGCAGTACTTC	CASSKGTGGNSYEQYF